The 23 T cell receptor beta chains in this list originate from one sample, sequenced in a study of control samples from healthy donors and cancer patients. The method was immunoSEQ multiplex PCR; TCRdb's version includes in-frame clones alone and lacks a portion of them. The data show about 90,000 clones, just over 90% seen once. The specimen was blood. The source of these receptors is a woman aged 25 to 39 in good health.

V and J are TRBV19 and TRBJ1-4; a possible D gene is TRBD1 (5 bases). V lost 4 bases, J lost 8 bases, and 14 bases lay in between. This CDR3 region has 14 residues. Per germline, CDR1 LNHDA and CDR2 SQIVND (reference sequence). The CDR3 reads CASSTYPGLEKLFF. The CDR3 DNA follows: TGTGCCAGTAGTACTTATCCAGGGCTCGAAAAACTGTTTTTT.

The chain is built from TRBV29-1 and TRBJ1-4; D is possibly TRBD1 (5 bases). CDR3 size: 13 residues. V was clipped by 6 bases and J by 8 bases, with 16 bases between them. The germline V gene encodes CDR1 SQVTM and CDR2 ANQGSEA. CDR3: CSVHAGGGEKLFF. In nucleotides, the CDR3 is TGCAGCGTCCACGCGGGGGGAGGCGAAAAACTGTTTTTT.

The chain couples TRBV10-2 to TRBJ2-1; 12 positions match TRBD2. Germline CDR1 WSHSY, CDR2 SAAADI. V shed 6 bases and J 7 bases; nucleotides not matched to a gene: 7. This CDR3 is 15 amino acids long. The CDR3 is CASSLAGGPWNEQFF. CDR3 DNA sequence: TGCGCCAGCAGCCTAGCGGGGGGGCCGTGGAATGAGCAGTTCTTC.

The V gene is TRBV24-1, the J gene TRBJ2-5, with 7 bases aligning to TRBD2. The CDR3 is 13 amino acids. Germline lookup yields CDR1 KGHDR and CDR2 SFDVKD. The J segment lost 4 bases and the V segment lost 4 bases, leaving 2 bases of the junction unmatched. The CDR3 sequence: CATSEGGRETQYF. The DNA of the CDR3 is TGTGCCACCAGTGAGGGGGGGAGAGAGACCCAGTACTTC.

A single count supports this clone. The chain links TRBV6-4 to TRBJ2-1, with 13 bases identical to TRBD2. The CDR3 spans 16 residues. J gave up 7 bases and V 2 bases, and 5 bases lay outside the gene matches. In germline, CDR1 is MRHNA, CDR2 SNTAGT. CDR3 protein: CASSDGLAGESNEQFF. DNA for the CDR3: TGTGCCAGCAGTGACGGACTAGCGGGAGAAAGTAATGAGCAGTTCTTC.

CDR3 loop: CASSPRRSSGNTIYF. The CDR3, as DNA: TGTGCCAGCAGCCCCAGGCGGAGCTCTGGAAACACCATATATTTT. The chain employs TRBV11-2 and TRBJ1-3; D is ambiguous. This CDR3 comprises 15 residues. Germline CDR1 is SGHAT and CDR2 is FQNNGV. Trimming left V 5 bases short and J 0 bases short, with 11 bases between. The full variable domain, completed using reference TRBV11-2 and TRBJ1-3, is EAGVAQSPRYKIIEKRQSVAFWCNPISGHATLYWYQQILGQGPKLLIQFQNNGVVDDSQLPKDRFSAERLKGVDSTLKIQPAKLEDSAVYLCASSPRRSSGNTIYFGEGSWLTVV.

The chain is built from TRBV2 and TRBJ2-5; D is undetermined. CDR1 is SNHLY, CDR2 FYNNEI, per germline. The CDR3 covers 14 residues. Trimming took off 8 bases at V and 0 bases at J, with 13 bases between the two ends. The CDR3 bases are TGTGCCAGCTCCCGTCGCAGGTACCAAGAGACCCAGTACTTC. Residues: CASSRRRYQETQYF.

The V gene is TRBV2, the J gene TRBJ1-1; 10 nucleotides line up with TRBD1. Germline CDR1 SNHLY, CDR2 FYNNEI. Trimming took 7 bases from V and 13 from J; bases not matched to a gene: 6. The CDR3 consists of 11 residues. CDR3 sequence: CASTETGGCFF. CDR3 nucleotide sequence: TGTGCCAGCACTGAGACAGGGGGCTGTTTCTTT.

The sample holds one count of this clone. This chain joins TRBV11-2 and TRBJ1-6; D is ambiguous. Germline CDR1 is SGHAT and CDR2 is FQNNGV. This CDR3 spans 12 amino acids. V lost 4 bases to trimming and J lost 7 bases, with 5 bases between them. Written as DNA, the CDR3 is TGTGCCAGCAGCTCCCACAATTCACCCCTCCACTTT. This gives the protein CASSSHNSPLHF.

The J gene is TRBJ1-2, the V gene TRBV7-9, with unresolved D. The CDR3 has 13 amino acids. Looked up from germline, CDR1 is SEHNR and CDR2 is FQNEAQ (reference sequence). Trimming took 3 bases from V and 2 from J, leaving 7 bases between them. CDR3 sequence reads: CASSFGENYGYTF. The CDR3, as DNA: TGTGCCAGCAGCTTTGGGGAGAACTATGGCTACACCTTC.

The chain uses TRBV20-1 and TRBJ1-4; D gene ambiguous. V lost 3 bases and J 3 bases, leaving 11 bases between the germline ends. CDR1 is DFQATT and CDR2 is SNEGSKA in the germline V gene (reference sequence). This CDR3 has 14 residues. DNA of the CDR3: TGCAGTGCTAGTAGCGGCGGGGCTAATGAAAAACTGTTTTTT. It is translated as CSASSGGANEKLFF.

V usage is TRBV6-5 and J usage is TRBJ1-1; D uncertain. The CDR3 loop spans 15 amino acids. V dropped 6 bases and J dropped 3 bases, with 17 bases sitting between them. Germline loops: CDR1 MNHEY, CDR2 SVGAGI. CDR3 loop: CASRGRRVSDTEAFF. In DNA, the CDR3 is TGTGCCAGCAGGGGGAGGAGGGTCTCCGACACTGAAGCTTTCTTT.

CDR3 in amino acids: CASSLSPLAGMDTQYF. CDR3 bases: TGTGCCAGCAGTTTAAGCCCACTAGCGGGAATGGATACGCAGTATTTT. The rearrangement uses TRBV27 and TRBJ2-3, with 10 bases fitting TRBD2. This CDR3 is built from 16 residues. Germline V gives CDR1 MNHEY, CDR2 SMNVEV (reference sequence). V lost 2 bases to trimming and J lost 6 bases; unmatched junction nucleotides: 8.

The V call is TRBV29-1, the J call TRBJ2-6; D call uncertain. Germline CDR1 is SQVTM and CDR2 is ANQGSEA. This CDR3 region has 14 residues. With 4 bases removed from V and 2 bases from J, the gap between germline ends came to 9 bases. In DNA form, the CDR3 reads TGCAGCGTTGGAGTGGGTACTGGGGCCAACGTCCTGACTTTC. Its protein product is CSVGVGTGANVLTF.

V and J are TRBV7-9 and TRBJ1-4; D remains unclear. V shed 5 bases and J shed 0 bases, with 16 bases lying between them. Germline CDR1 SEHNR, CDR2 FQNEAQ (reference sequence). CDR3 length equals 17 residues. The CDR3 DNA follows: TGTGCCAGCAGCCCATCGTTATCGACTGCAACTAATGAAAAACTGTTTTTT. This sequence encodes CASSPSLSTATNEKLFF.

The chain recombines TRBV19 with TRBJ1-2; 7 positions agree with TRBD1. The CDR3 totals 14 residues. Germline values: CDR1 LNHDA, CDR2 SQIVND (reference sequence). After removal of 7 bases from V and 5 bases from J, the junction contained 10 bases not matched to a gene. The CDR3 region has the DNA TGTGCCAGTAACTTCGAGGACAGGCCATATGGCTACACCTTC. Amino acids: CASNFEDRPYGYTF. Looking up the rest from reference TRBV19 and TRBJ1-2 gives the full variable domain: DGGITQSPKYLFRKEGQNVTLSCEQNLNHDAMYWYRQDPGQGLRLIYYSQIVNDFQKGDIAEGYSVSREKKESFPLTVTSAQKNPTAFYLCASNFEDRPYGYTFGSGTRLTVV.

The chain has TRBV5-1 and TRBJ1-3; no definite D call. The CDR3 has 13 amino acids. Germline V CDR1 and CDR2: SGHRS, YFSETQ. V was clipped by 1 base and J by 4 bases, with 6 bases between them. CDR3 amino acids: CASSLSSGNTIYF. The CDR3 nucleotides are TGCGCCAGCAGCTTGTCATCCGGAAACACCATATATTTT.

The chain combines TRBV6-6 with TRBJ2-7; TRBD1 might be the D (5 bases). Trimming stripped 6 bases from V and 3 bases from J, with 9 bases between. The CDR3 runs 12 residues. Looked up from germline, CDR1 is MNHNY and CDR2 is SVGAGI (reference sequence). The CDR3 protein is CASSRRDYEQYF. The CDR3 nucleotides read TGTGCCAGCAGCCGCAGGGACTACGAGCAGTACTTC.

This clone was seen repeatedly, ten times or more. The chain couples TRBV5-1 to TRBJ2-1; the match to TRBD2 covers 12 bases. The J segment lost 6 bases and the V segment lost 2 bases, leaving 3 bases of the junction unmatched. The length of the CDR3 is 15 residues. In germline, CDR1 is SGHRS, CDR2 YFSETQ. The CDR3 region is CASSFLAGGVNEQFF. The CDR3 DNA reads as TGCGCCAGCAGCTTCCTAGCGGGAGGGGTCAATGAGCAGTTCTTC. Full variable domain (outside the CDR3, taken from reference TRBV5-1 and TRBJ2-1): KAGVTQTPRYLIKTRGQQVTLSCSPISGHRSVSWYQQTPGQGLQFLFEYFSETQRNKGNFPGRFSGRQFSNSRSEMNVSTLELGDSALYLCASSFLAGGVNEQFFGPGTRLTVL.

The chain employs TRBV29-1 and TRBJ1-2; D remains ambiguous. V was shortened by 0 bases and J by 8 bases, with 16 bases between the two germline ends. CDR3 length equals 14 residues. CDR1 is SQVTM, CDR2 ANQGSEA, per germline. The DNA of the CDR3 is TGCAGCGTTGAAGACCGACTTGGTCTCTGGGGCTACACCTTC. It yields the protein CSVEDRLGLWGYTF.

This chain joins TRBV2 and TRBJ1-2, with a tentative D call TRBD1 (6 bases). The CDR3 extends over 17 amino acids. The ends were cut back, 6 bases at V and 0 bases at J, with 20 bases in the middle. CDR1 is SNHLY, CDR2 FYNNEI, per germline. The CDR3 region is CASSGSTGERPNYGYTF. In DNA, the CDR3 is TGTGCCAGCAGCGGTTCGACAGGAGAGCGTCCTAACTATGGCTACACCTTC.

The chain links TRBV10-2 to TRBJ2-1; D gene unclear. The CDR3 contains 11 residues. CDR1 WSHSY and CDR2 SAAADI come from the germline V gene. The V end lost 5 bases, the J end lost 10 bases, and 9 bases lay between the germline ends. The CDR3 bases are TGCGCCAGCAGTAGAGGCGCGGAGCAGTTCTTC. It is translated as CASSRGAEQFF.

This chain joins TRBV6-4 and TRBJ2-7; D unresolved. The CDR3 covers 15 residues. V dropped 6 bases and J dropped 3 bases, with 18 bases sitting between them. Germline-derived CDR1 and CDR2 are MRHNA and SNTAGT. CDR3 nucleotides: TGTGCCAGCAGCTCCCCACAGTCCCCTAACTACGAGCAGTACTTC. It translates to CASSSPQSPNYEQYF.